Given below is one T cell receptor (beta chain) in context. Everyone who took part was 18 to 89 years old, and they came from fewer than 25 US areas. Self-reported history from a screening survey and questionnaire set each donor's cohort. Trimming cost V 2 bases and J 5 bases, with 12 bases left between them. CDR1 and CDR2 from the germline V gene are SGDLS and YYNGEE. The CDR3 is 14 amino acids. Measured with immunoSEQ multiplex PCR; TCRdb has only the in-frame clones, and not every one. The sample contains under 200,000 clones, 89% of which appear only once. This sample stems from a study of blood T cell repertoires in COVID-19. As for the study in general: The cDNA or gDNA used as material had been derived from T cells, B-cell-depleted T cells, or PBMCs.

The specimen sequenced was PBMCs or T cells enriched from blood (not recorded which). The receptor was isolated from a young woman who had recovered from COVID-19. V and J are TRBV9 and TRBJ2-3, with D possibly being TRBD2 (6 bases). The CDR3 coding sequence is TGTGCCAGCAGCGTGCCGGGGGACCTAGATACGCAGTATTTT. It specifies CASSVPGDLDTQYF.